This is a list of T cell receptor beta chains from one sample in a study of cytomegalovirus exposure and HLA in healthy donors. Clones were read by immunoSEQ multiplex PCR, and TCRdb kept only the in-frame ones, dropping some. The repertoire has 200,000 to 250,000 clones, 60% to 80% of them found once; the top ten carry 1.8%. Material: PBMCs. These receptors all come from a woman aged 25 to 39 in good health and CMV-seronegative. Each CDR3 is given with its conserved first and last residue. D genes are given only for firm matches. Size is omitted from some rows. Given values are once, few, many or a class for expanded clones.

TRBV9	TRBJ2-1	NA	14	TRBD2	CASSRGLDYNEQFF	TGTGCCAGCAGCCGGGGACTAGATTACAATGAGCAGTTCTTC
TRBV2	TRBJ2-1	NA	15	NA	CASSNIVQVYNEQFF	TGTGCCAGCAGTAACATAGTACAGGTTTACAATGAGCAGTTCTTC
TRBV2	TRBJ2-5	NA	15	NA	CASSAEGGPQETQYF	TGTGCCAGCAGTGCGGAGGGGGGGCCTCAAGAGACCCAGTACTTC
TRBV19	TRBJ1-1	NA	13	NA	CASSSGEFTEAFF	TGTGCCAGTAGTTCAGGGGAGTTCACTGAAGCTTTCTTT
TRBV7-6	TRBJ2-3	few	17	TRBD1	CASSSPGQGAETDTQYF	TGTGCCAGCAGCTCACCGGGACAGGGGGCTGAGACAGATACGCAGTATTTT
TRBV19	TRBJ1-1	NA	13	NA	CASSSPLNTEAFF	TGTGCCAGTAGCTCCCCCTTGAACACTGAAGCTTTCTTT
TRBV29-1	TRBJ2-5	NA	13	TRBD2	CSVVVGRAETQYF	TGCAGCGTTGTCGTCGGGAGGGCAGAGACCCAGTACTTC
TRBV18	TRBJ2-5	NA	15	NA	CASSPDHAGQETQYF	TGTGCCAGCTCACCGGACCATGCGGGCCAAGAGACCCAGTACTTC
TRBV29-1	TRBJ2-3	NA	16	TRBD2	CSVVGTTSGRTDTQYF	TGCAGCGTTGTGGGCACGACTAGCGGGAGAACAGATACGCAGTATTTT
TRBV15	TRBJ2-5	NA	12	NA	CATSRVLAAQYF	TGTGCCACCAGCAGAGTATTGGCGGCCCAGTACTTC
TRBV15	TRBJ2-1	NA	22	TRBD2	CATSSLGGGPSGRARFYNEQFF	TGTGCCACCAGCAGCCTTGGCGGGGGGCCTAGCGGGAGGGCCAGGTTCTACAATGAGCAGTTCTTC
TRBV13	TRBJ1-1	NA	14	TRBD1	CASSLGGARTEAFF	TGTGCCAGCAGCCTAGGGGGCGCGAGAACTGAAGCTTTCTTT
TRBV23-1	TRBJ1-5	few	20	TRBD1	CASSQRPWGQGTPRGEPQHF	TGCGCCAGCAGTCAACGGCCTTGGGGACAGGGGACACCCCGGGGGGAGCCCCAGCATTTT
TRBV11-1	TRBJ2-2	NA	16	TRBD2	CASSLTSGGNTGELFF	TGTGCCAGCAGCCTGACTAGCGGGGGGAACACCGGGGAGCTGTTTTTT
TRBV7-2	TRBJ1-2	NA	16	TRBD1	CASSLSPGQGSYGYTF	TGTGCCAGCAGCTTGTCGCCGGGACAGGGTTCGTATGGCTACACCTTC
TRBV2	TRBJ2-7	NA	14	NA	CASSAIGHTNEQYF	TGTGCCAGCAGCGCTATCGGACACACCAACGAGCAGTACTTC
TRBV6-4	TRBJ2-1	once	17	TRBD2	CASSSLGTSGSRDEQFF	TGTGCCAGCAGCTCGCTGGGGACTAGCGGGAGTCGGGATGAGCAGTTCTTC
TRBV19	TRBJ2-1	NA	13	NA	CASSISLYNEQFF	TGTGCCAGTAGTATTTCCTTATACAATGAGCAGTTCTTC
TRBV5-1	TRBJ1-1	NA	14	NA	CASSLDGQNTEAFF	TGCGCCAGCAGCTTGGACGGACAGAACACTGAAGCTTTCTTT
TRBV10-1	TRBJ2-7	NA	16	NA	CASSEGPLADIYEQYF	TGCGCCAGTAGTGAGGGTCCCTTAGCGGACATCTACGAGCAGTACTTC
TRBV15	TRBJ2-5	NA	15	TRBD2	CATSRARRGEETQYF	TGTGCCACCAGCAGAGCAAGACGGGGGGAAGAGACCCAGTACTTC
TRBV5-4	TRBJ2-3	few	14	NA	CASSFGLITDTQYF	TGTGCCAGCAGCTTCGGACTTATAACAGATACGCAGTATTTT
TRBV30	TRBJ2-1	NA	14	TRBD2	CARSGGGSSNEQFF	TGTGCCCGGAGTGGGGGAGGGTCAAGCAATGAGCAGTTCTTC
TRBV30	TRBJ2-1	many	15	NA	CAWSVGGGSYNEQFF	TGTGCCTGGAGTGTGGGAGGGGGCTCCTACAATGAGCAGTTCTTC
TRBV5-1	TRBJ2-7	NA	14	TRBD1	CASSFWTGGSEQYF	TGCGCCAGCAGCTTCTGGACAGGGGGCAGCGAGCAGTACTTC
TRBV11-2	TRBJ1-2	NA	15	TRBD1	CASSLRTGGEGGYTF	TGTGCCAGCAGCTTACGGACAGGGGGCGAAGGTGGCTACACCTTC
TRBV7-9	TRBJ1-2	NA	15	TRBD1	CASSLTFGRGYGYTF	TGTGCCAGCAGCTTGACGTTCGGCAGGGGGTATGGCTACACCTTC
TRBV6-6	TRBJ2-3	NA	13	NA	CASSRQVTDTQYF	TGTGCCAGCAGTCGACAGGTCACAGATACGCAGTATTTT
TRBV9	TRBJ2-5	NA	15	TRBD2	CASSGPGTRGETQYF	TGTGCCAGCAGCGGTCCCGGGACTAGGGGAGAGACCCAGTACTTC
TRBV5-1	TRBJ2-1	few	15	NA	CASSLGGEGRNEQFF	TGCGCCAGCAGCTTGGGGGGAGAGGGAAGGAATGAGCAGTTCTTC
TRBV4-1	TRBJ2-1	NA	14	TRBD2	CASSQEPGGYEQFF	TGCGCCAGCAGCCAAGAGCCGGGGGGGTATGAGCAGTTCTTC
TRBV29-1	TRBJ2-1	NA	14	NA	CSGSGLPSYNEQFF	TGCAGCGGCTCGGGACTGCCCTCCTACAATGAGCAGTTCTTC
TRBV5-1	TRBJ2-1	NA	17	TRBD2	CASGSSRERGTYNEQFF	TGCGCCAGCGGATCTTCGAGGGAGCGGGGTACCTACAATGAGCAGTTCTTC
TRBV7-6	TRBJ2-7	few	16	NA	CDSSLNSGKGAGEQYF	TGTGACAGCAGCTTAAACTCGGGAAAGGGGGCGGGAGAGCAGTACTTC
TRBV18	TRBJ1-4	few	14	TRBD1	CATSPGQRNEKLFF	TGTGCCACCTCTCCGGGACAGCGCAATGAAAAACTGTTTTTT
TRBV6-1	TRBJ1-5	many	16	TRBD1	CASSEPRDRVNQPQHF	TGTGCCAGCAGTGAACCGAGGGACAGGGTGAATCAGCCCCAGCATTTT
TRBV4-2	TRBJ2-7	NA	14	TRBD2	CASSQATSSYEQYF	TGTGCCAGCAGCCAAGCGACTAGCAGCTACGAGCAGTACTTC
TRBV9	TRBJ2-7	NA	13	NA	CASSVSPYGEQYF	TGTGCCAGCAGCGTATCCCCTTACGGGGAGCAGTACTTC
TRBV5-1	TRBJ2-7	NA	13	TRBD1	CASSPTGGDEQYF	TGTGCCAGCAGCCCGACAGGGGGGGACGAGCAGTACTTC
TRBV5-5	TRBJ1-2	NA	14	NA	CASSPYGLNYGYTF	TGTGCCAGCAGCCCCTATGGACTTAACTATGGCTACACCTTC
TRBV5-1	TRBJ1-4	NA	15	NA	CASSALAGTNEKLFF	TGCGCCAGCAGCGCGCTCGCAGGGACTAATGAAAAACTGTTTTTT
TRBV2	TRBJ2-1	once	16	NA	CASLSFGQPTNNEQFF	TGTGCCAGCCTATCATTCGGACAGCCTACTAACAATGAGCAGTTCTTC
TRBV6-6	TRBJ2-7	NA	16	NA	CASSYSSRTRFHEQYF	TGTGCCAGCAGTTACTCTTCCCGCACTAGGTTCCACGAGCAGTACTTC
TRBV2	TRBJ1-1	NA	15	NA	CASSEQGGGSTEAFF	TGTGCCAGCAGTGAACAGGGAGGAGGGAGCACTGAAGCTTTCTTT
TRBV6-5	TRBJ2-6	NA	15	NA	CASSPLRSGANVLTF	TGTGCCAGCAGCCCCCTGAGGTCTGGGGCCAACGTCCTGACTTTC
TRBV7-9	TRBJ2-3	NA	16	TRBD2	CASSPSGTSGGNTQYF	TGTGCCAGCAGCCCCTCCGGGACTAGCGGGGGTAATACGCAGTATTTT
TRBV5-1	TRBJ2-5	few	14	NA	CASARTVIKETQYF	TGCGCCAGCGCCAGGACAGTAATCAAAGAGACCCAGTACTTC
TRBV5-1	TRBJ2-7	NA	17	NA	CASTWGIGGITSYEQYF	TGCGCCAGCACTTGGGGGATTGGGGGGATAACTTCCTACGAGCAGTACTTC
TRBV29-1	TRBJ1-2	NA	14	NA	CSVEAVGTFYGYTF	TGCAGCGTTGAAGCCGTAGGGACATTCTATGGCTACACCTTC
TRBV2	TRBJ2-5	NA	14	NA	CASSLVGDQETQYF	TGTGCCAGCAGCCTCGTAGGAGACCAAGAGACCCAGTACTTC